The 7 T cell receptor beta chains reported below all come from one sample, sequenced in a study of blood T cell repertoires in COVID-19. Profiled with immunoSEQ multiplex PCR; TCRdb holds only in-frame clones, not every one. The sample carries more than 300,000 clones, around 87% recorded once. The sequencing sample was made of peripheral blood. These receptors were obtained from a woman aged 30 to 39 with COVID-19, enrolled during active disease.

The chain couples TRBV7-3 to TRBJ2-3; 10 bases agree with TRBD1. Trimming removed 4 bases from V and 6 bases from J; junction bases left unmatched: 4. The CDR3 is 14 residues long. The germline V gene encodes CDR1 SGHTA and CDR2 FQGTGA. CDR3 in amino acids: CASSSRDRGDTQYF. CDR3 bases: TGTGCCAGCAGCTCCCGGGACAGGGGCGATACGCAGTATTTT. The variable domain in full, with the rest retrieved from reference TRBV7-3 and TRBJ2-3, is GAGVSQTPSNKVTEKGKYVELRCDPISGHTALYWYRQSLGQGPEFLIYFQGTGAADDSGLPNDRFFAVRPEGSVSTLKIQRTERGDSAVYLCASSSRDRGDTQYFGPGTRLTVL.

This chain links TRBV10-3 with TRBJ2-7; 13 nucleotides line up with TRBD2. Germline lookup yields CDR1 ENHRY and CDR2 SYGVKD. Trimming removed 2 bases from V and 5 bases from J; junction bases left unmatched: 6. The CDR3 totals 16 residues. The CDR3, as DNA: TGTGCCATCAGTGAGCCACTAGCGGGAGGGCCTGACGAGCAGTACTTC. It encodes CAISEPLAGGPDEQYF.

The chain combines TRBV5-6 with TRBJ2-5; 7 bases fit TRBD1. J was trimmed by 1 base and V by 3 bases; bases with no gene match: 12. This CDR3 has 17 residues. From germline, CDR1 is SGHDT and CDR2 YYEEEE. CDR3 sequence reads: CASSWRTGLDPQETQYF. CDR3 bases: TGTGCCAGCAGCTGGAGGACAGGTTTGGACCCCCAAGAGACCCAGTACTTC.

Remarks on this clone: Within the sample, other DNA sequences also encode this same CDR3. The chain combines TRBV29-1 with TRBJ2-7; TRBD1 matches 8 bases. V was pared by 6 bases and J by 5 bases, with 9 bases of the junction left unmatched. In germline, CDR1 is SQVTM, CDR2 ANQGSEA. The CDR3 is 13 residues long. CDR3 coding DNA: TGCAGCGTGGGGACAGGAGCTTATGACGAGCAGTACTTC. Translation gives CSVGTGAYDEQYF.

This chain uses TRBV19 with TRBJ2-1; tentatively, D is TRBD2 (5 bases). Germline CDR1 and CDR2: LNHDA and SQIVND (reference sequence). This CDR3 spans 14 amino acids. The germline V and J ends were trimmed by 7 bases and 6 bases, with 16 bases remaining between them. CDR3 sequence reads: CASNSRRALNEQFF. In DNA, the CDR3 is TGTGCCAGTAACAGTAGGCGGGCGCTCAATGAGCAGTTCTTC.

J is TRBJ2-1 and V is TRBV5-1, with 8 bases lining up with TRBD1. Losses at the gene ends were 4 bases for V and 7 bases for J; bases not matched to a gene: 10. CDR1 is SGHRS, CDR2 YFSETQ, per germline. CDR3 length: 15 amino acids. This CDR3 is CASSLRTGSWNEQFF. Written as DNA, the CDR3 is TGCGCCAGCAGCCTAAGGACAGGGTCTTGGAATGAGCAGTTCTTC.

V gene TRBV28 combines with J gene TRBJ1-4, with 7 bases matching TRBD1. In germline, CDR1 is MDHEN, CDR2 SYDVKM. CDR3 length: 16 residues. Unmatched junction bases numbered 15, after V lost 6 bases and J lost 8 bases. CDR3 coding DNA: TGTGCCAGCAGAGATCCCCCCGGGACAGAAGGAGAAAAACTGTTTTTT. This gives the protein CASRDPPGTEGEKLFF.